This TCR beta chain was sequenced in a study of CXCR3-negative and CXCR3-positive naive CD8 T cells. Researchers prepared the TRB cDNA libraries using 5' RACE with UMI labels. Reanalyzing the 5' RACE reads, TCRdb keeps one entry per CDR3 protein, without DNA. The specimen's table records about 40,000 distinct CDR3 sequences. The CDR3 extends over 15 amino acids. Germline V gene data show CDR1 as SGHTA and CDR2 as FQGNSA. Material for sequencing was memory CD8+ T cells from blood. The V and J genes are TRBV7-2 and TRBJ1-1. The sequence derives from a human donor in good health. Some clones in this sample may be carry-over from other donors' samples. The CDR3 sequence is CASSLAEFMNTEAFF.